These 6 T cell receptor beta chains originate from one sample sequenced in a study of shared clonotypes between healthy human individuals. Some clones are missing from TCRdb's copy, which holds only in-frame ones; the method was immunoSEQ multiplex PCR. The sample lists approximately 1,000,000 clones, roughly 74% occurring once. The sequencing sample was made of memory CD4+ T cells from PBMCs. Subset indicated: CD45RA-negative fraction. These receptors all come from a man aged 18 to 29 in good health. Some clones in this sample may be carry-over from other donors' samples.

Remarks on this clone: This sample includes further DNA sequences coding for the same CDR3. CDR3 protein: CASSVGGGLGTDTQYF. For the CDR3, the DNA is TGTGCCAGCAGCGTAGGCGGGGGCTTGGGCACAGATACGCAGTATTTT. The chain combines TRBV9 with TRBJ2-3; TRBD2 is a possible D gene (7 bases). Germline CDR1 SGDLS, CDR2 YYNGEE. The CDR3 has 16 residues. Trimming took off 0 bases at V and 1 base at J, with 12 bases between the two ends. Using reference TRBV9 and TRBJ2-3 for the parts outside the CDR3, the full variable domain is DSGVTQTPKHLITATGQRVTLRCSPRSGDLSVYWYQQSLDQGLQFLIQYYNGEERAKGNILERFSAQQFPDLHSELNLSSLELGDSALYFCASSVGGGLGTDTQYFGPGTRLTVL.

On this clone itself: Germline is not matched at one junction end, which may reflect a read error. This chain uses TRBV5-1 with TRBJ2-2, with 7 nucleotides matching TRBD2. Germline V gene sequence: CDR1 SGHRS, CDR2 YFSETQ. CDR3 length: 14 amino acids. The CDR3 loop reads CASSRQGGTGELFF. In nucleotides, the CDR3 is TGTGCCAGCTCGCGGCAGGGAGGGACCGGGGAGCTGTTTTTT.

CDR3 in amino acids: CASTIVSGSSNEQFF. DNA of the CDR3: TGCGCCAGCACCATAGTTAGCGGGAGTTCCAATGAGCAGTTCTTC. The chain couples TRBV10-2 to TRBJ2-1, with 9 bases aligning to TRBD2. The V and J ends lost 7 bases and 6 bases, in that order; junction bases with no gene match: 10. The length of the CDR3 is 15 residues. Germline V lookup: CDR1 WSHSY, CDR2 SAAADI.

The chain is built from TRBV6-5 and TRBJ1-1; D gene uncertain. V dropped 0 bases and J dropped 4 bases, with 15 bases sitting between them. The germline CDR1 and CDR2 sequences are MNHEY and SVGAGI. This CDR3 spans 16 amino acids. CDR3: CASSYSINLPVTEAFF. The CDR3 DNA reads as TGTGCCAGCAGTTACTCGATTAATTTACCGGTCACTGAAGCTTTCTTT.

This chain links TRBV18 with TRBJ2-6; D gene uncertain. V was cut by 3 bases and J by 0 bases, with 6 bases left in between. This CDR3 spans 15 amino acids. In germline, CDR1 is KGHSH, CDR2 LQKENI. CDR3 sequence reads: CASSPQNSGANVLTF. DNA of the CDR3: TGTGCCAGCTCACCCCAGAACTCTGGGGCCAACGTCCTGACTTTC.

Only a few counts were recorded for this clone. The CDR3 region has the DNA TGTGCCAGCTCTCTCATTACTAGCGGAGGGGAAGATACGCAGTATTTT. This encodes CASSLITSGGEDTQYF. The genes are TRBV18 and TRBJ2-3; 8 bases agree with TRBD2. There are 16 residues in the CDR3. The J segment lost 5 bases and the V segment lost 6 bases, leaving 13 bases of the junction unmatched. Germline CDR1 is KGHSH and CDR2 is LQKENI.